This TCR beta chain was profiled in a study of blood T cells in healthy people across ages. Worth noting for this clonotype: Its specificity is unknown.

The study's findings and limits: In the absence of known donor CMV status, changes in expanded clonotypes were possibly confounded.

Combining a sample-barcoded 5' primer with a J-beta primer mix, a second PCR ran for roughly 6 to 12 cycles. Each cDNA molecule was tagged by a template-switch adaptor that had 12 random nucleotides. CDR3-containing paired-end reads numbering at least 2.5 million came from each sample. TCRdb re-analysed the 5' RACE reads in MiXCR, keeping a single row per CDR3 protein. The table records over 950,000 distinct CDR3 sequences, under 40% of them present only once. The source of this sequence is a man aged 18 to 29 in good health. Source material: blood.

The chain's CDR3 is CSAREPGLEYEQFF. DNA for the CDR3: TGCAGTGCTAGAGAACCGGGACTAGAGTATGAGCAGTTCTTC. The chain carries TRBV20-1 and TRBJ2-1, with 8 bases that match TRBD2. This CDR3 has 14 residues. CDR1 DFQATT and CDR2 SNEGSKA come from the germline V gene (reference sequence). Trimming took 0 bases from V and 8 from J; bases not matched to a gene: 6.